This T cell receptor beta chain is from a study of cytomegalovirus exposure and HLA in healthy donors. Study outcomes and limitations: A later analysis found TCR association rates differed by HLA locus, highest for DRB1 and lowest for HLA-C.

With regard to this clone: The antigen remains unidentified.

The PCR had 60 Vbeta and 13 Jbeta primers. Original processing methods: An analysis that came later counted 80 million or so unique TCR beta chains, approximately 10 million shared. Method: immunoSEQ multiplex PCR; TCRdb's copy keeps in-frame clones and lacks some. V, J and clone size are those of that table, while D and trimming were read from the DNA. The top ten hold approximately 11% of the sample, which has 120,000 or so clones, 75% to 85% seen once. CDR1 and CDR2 from the germline V gene are SGHNT and YYREEE (reference sequence). CDR3 length equals 14 residues. Trimming took 1 base from V and 2 from J, leaving 9 bases between them.

This chain uses TRBV5-4 with TRBJ1-1; D gene ambiguous. Material: PBMCs. The sequence was obtained from a male donor in good health and CMV-seropositive. CDR3: CASSLSRGNTEAFF. The CDR3 DNA follows: TGTGCCAGCAGCTTGTCCCGGGGTAACACTGAAGCTTTCTTT.